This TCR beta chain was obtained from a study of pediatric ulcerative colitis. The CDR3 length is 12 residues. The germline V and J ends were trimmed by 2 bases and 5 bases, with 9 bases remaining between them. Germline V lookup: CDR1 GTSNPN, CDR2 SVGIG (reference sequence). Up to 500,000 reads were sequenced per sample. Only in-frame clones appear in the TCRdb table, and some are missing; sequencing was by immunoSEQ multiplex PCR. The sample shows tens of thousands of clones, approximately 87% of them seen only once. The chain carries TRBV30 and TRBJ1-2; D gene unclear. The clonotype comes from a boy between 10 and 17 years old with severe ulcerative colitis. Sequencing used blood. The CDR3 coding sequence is TGTGCCTGGAGTACACGATCTTATGGCTACACCTTC. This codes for CAWSTRSYGYTF.